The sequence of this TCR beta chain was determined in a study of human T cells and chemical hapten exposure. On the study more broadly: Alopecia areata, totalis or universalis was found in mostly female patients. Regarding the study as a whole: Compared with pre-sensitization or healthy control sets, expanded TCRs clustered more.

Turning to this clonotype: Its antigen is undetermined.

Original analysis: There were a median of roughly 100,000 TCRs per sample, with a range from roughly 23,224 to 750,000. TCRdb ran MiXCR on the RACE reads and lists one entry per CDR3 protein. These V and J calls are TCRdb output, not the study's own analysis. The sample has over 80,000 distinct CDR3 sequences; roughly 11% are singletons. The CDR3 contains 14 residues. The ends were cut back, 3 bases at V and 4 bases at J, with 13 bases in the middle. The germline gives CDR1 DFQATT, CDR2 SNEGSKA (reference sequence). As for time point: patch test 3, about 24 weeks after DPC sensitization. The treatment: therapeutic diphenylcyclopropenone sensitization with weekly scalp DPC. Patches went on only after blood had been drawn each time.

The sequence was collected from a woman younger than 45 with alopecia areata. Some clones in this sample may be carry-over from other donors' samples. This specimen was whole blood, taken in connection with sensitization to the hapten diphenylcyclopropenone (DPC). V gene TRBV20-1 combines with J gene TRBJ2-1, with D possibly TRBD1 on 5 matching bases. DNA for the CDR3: TGCAGTGCTAGTCCCCAGGGCCCATACAATGAGCAGTTCTTC. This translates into CSASPQGPYNEQFF.